A single sample gave rise to the 2 T cell receptor beta chains below, sequenced in a study of T cell clones after liver transplantation. The protocol was immunoSEQ multiplex PCR, while the TCRdb copy is restricted to in-frame clones and leaves out a portion. The sample has 98,000 or so clones, more than 75% seen once. The input for sequencing was CD4+ T cells from blood, taken before liver transplant. These receptors were collected from a human donor who received a liver transplant.

This clone showed up just once. V is TRBV5-1 and J is TRBJ2-4, with TRBD1 as a possible D gene (6 bases). The CDR3 sequence is 15 residues long. Trimming cost V 4 bases and J 3 bases, with 14 bases left between them. CDR1 and CDR2 from the germline V gene are SGHRS and YFSETQ. Here the CDR3 DNA reads TGCGCCAGCAGCAGCCTACAGGGTGGCAAAAACATTCAGTACTTC. Its translation is CASSSLQGGKNIQYF.

The V and J genes are TRBV5-4 and TRBJ2-1; D may correspond to TRBD1 or TRBD2 (5 bases each). The germline V gene encodes CDR1 SGHNT and CDR2 YYREEE (reference sequence). V lost 1 base and J lost 9, with 11 bases in between. CDR3 length equals 13 residues. In DNA, the CDR3 is TGTGCCAGCAGCTTGATAGGGGACCCTGAGCAGTTCTTC. Encoded protein: CASSLIGDPEQFF.